The text below deals with one T cell receptor beta chain. This same CDR3 is encoded by further DNA sequences in the sample. These data are taken from a study of beta chain features in type 1 diabetes. With 5 bases removed from V and 3 bases from J, the gap between germline ends came to 10 bases. The CDR3 covers 13 residues. Germline V gene lookup returns CDR1 MNHEY and CDR2 SMNVEV (reference sequence). The authors reverse transcribed all of the isolated RNA, so sequencing captured expressed TCRB transcripts. Data came from immunoSEQ multiplex PCR; TCRdb stores just in-frame clones and leaves some out. The sample has about 160,000 clones, around 8% seen once.

This receptor was taken from a man aged 18 to 35 in good health. Sequenced sample: central memory CD4+ T cells from blood. The chain joins TRBV27 to TRBJ1-1; no firm D call. CDR3 DNA sequence: TGTGCCAGCAGTCTGAGACGGGACACTGAAGCTTTCTTT. Its protein is CASSLRRDTEAFF.